The clone carrying this T cell receptor (beta chain) has a count of ten or more. As yet, its antigen is unknown. This entry belongs to a study of identical twins. Losses at the gene ends were 1 base for V and 3 bases for J; bases not matched to a gene: 2. The CDR3 consists of 14 residues. Germline V gene lookup returns CDR1 LGHDT and CDR2 YNNKEL (reference sequence). Study-level results: Within cord blood, abundant beta clonotypes carried fewer insertions, but memory repertoires showed no such trend. Alpha sequences out of frame and shared by twins had excess low generation probability. The degree of excess twin sharing was weaker in beta out-of-frame sequences.

A single record per CDR3 protein comes from TCRdb applying MiXCR to the 5' RACE reads. The data hold 500,000 or so distinct CDR3 sequences, with about 14% observed a single time. No donor was unhealthy or non-Caucasian. The same sample was also studied in work on yellow fever vaccine responses in identical twins.

The V gene is TRBV3-1, the J gene TRBJ2-7; TRBD2 matches at 8 bases. Sequencing used CD4+ T cells sorted from blood. This TCR was sampled from a woman aged 18-29 years in good health. The CDR3 region has the DNA TGTGCCAGCAGCCAAGGACTAGCGAGCTACGAGCAGTACTTC. Residues: CASSQGLASYEQYF.